The 7 T cell receptor beta chains reported below all come from one sample, sequenced in a study of memory CD4+ T cells and cytomegalovirus serostatus. The sort gate was single viable CD3+CD4+CD8-CD45RO+ cells for memory CD4+ T cells. Only in-frame clones appear in the TCRdb table, and some are missing; sequencing was by immunoSEQ multiplex PCR. The sample records 70,000 to 90,000 clones, around 78% being singletons. The sample was memory CD4+ T cells from blood. The receptors derive from an adult in good health and CMV-seropositive.

Only a few counts were recorded for this clone. This rearrangement joins TRBV5-1 to TRBJ1-1; 8 positions match TRBD1. The CDR3 contains 16 residues. Germline V gives CDR1 SGHRS, CDR2 YFSETQ. The trim removed 0 bases at V and 0 bases at J, leaving 4 bases unmatched. The CDR3 is CASSLGTGHLNTEAFF. Here the CDR3 DNA reads TGCGCCAGCAGCTTGGGGACAGGGCACTTGAACACTGAAGCTTTCTTT.

V usage is TRBV18 and J usage is TRBJ2-5; D possibly uses TRBD1 or TRBD2 (5 bases each). The germline V and J ends were trimmed by 4 bases and 2 bases, with 14 bases remaining between them. This CDR3 comprises 15 residues. In germline, CDR1 is KGHSH, CDR2 LQKENI. CDR3 DNA: TGTGCCAGCTCACACCGGGACGGACTTCAAGAGACCCAGTACTTC. Amino acids: CASSHRDGLQETQYF.

This chain's CDR3 is CAWSFGGLNEKLFF. The CDR3 nucleotides read TGTGCCTGGAGTTTCGGGGGCCTAAATGAAAAACTGTTTTTT. The chain couples TRBV30 to TRBJ1-4; maybe TRBD1 (6 bases). With 2 bases removed from V and 5 bases from J, the gap between germline ends came to 12 bases. The CDR3 sequence is 14 residues long. Germline-derived CDR1 and CDR2 are GTSNPN and SVGIG (reference sequence).

The rearrangement uses TRBV7-8 and TRBJ2-1; 11 bases are a match to TRBD2. The CDR3 has 14 residues. Germline loops: CDR1 SGHVS, CDR2 FQNEAQ. J was trimmed by 7 bases and V by 1 base; bases with no gene match: 0. The CDR3 is CASSLGLAGNEQFF. The CDR3 DNA follows: TGTGCCAGCAGCTTAGGACTAGCGGGGAATGAGCAGTTCTTC.

Relative to its sample, this clone is medium-sized. The CDR3 DNA reads TGTGCTAGTGGTTTGGTACACCGGACGACCACCATATATTTT. Encoded protein: CASGLVHRTTTIYF. V and J are TRBV12-5 and TRBJ1-3, with D uncertain. CDR1 is LGHNT and CDR2 is FRNRAP in the germline V gene. This CDR3 has 14 residues. The V gene lost 0 bases and the J gene lost 9 bases, with 12 bases spanning the gap.

The V and J genes are TRBV18 and TRBJ1-4; unclear D gene. Germline CDR1 KGHSH, CDR2 LQKENI. The CDR3 loop spans 14 amino acids. Trimming took off 3 bases at V and 7 bases at J, with 12 bases between the two ends. The chain's CDR3 is CASSPTREVEKLFF. The CDR3 DNA reads as TGTGCCAGCTCACCCACAAGAGAAGTTGAAAAACTGTTTTTT.

The V call is TRBV5-1, the J call TRBJ2-2; no clear D gene. Germline V gene lookup returns CDR1 SGHRS and CDR2 YFSETQ. Deletions cut 0 bases from V and 3 bases from J, with 3 bases between. This CDR3 has 13 amino acids. The CDR3 DNA sequence: TGCGCCAGCAGCTTGGCGGACACCGGGGAGCTGTTTTTT. This codes for CASSLADTGELFF.